The text below deals with one T cell receptor beta chain. This entry is derived from a study of blood T cell repertoires in COVID-19. The wider study: Sources were T cells, B-cell-depleted T cells, or PBMCs; the material itself was cDNA or gDNA.

Original processing notes: Using reference gene primer amplification, nucleated cell counts were estimated. Only in-frame clones appear in the TCRdb table, and some are missing; sequencing was by immunoSEQ multiplex PCR. Clonal size and the V and J genes are those of that table, whereas D and trimming came from the DNA. This repertoire shows about 200,000 clones, 70% to 85% found once; its top ten account for roughly 13%. The CDR3 is 14 residues long. CDR1 is SGHRS, CDR2 YFSETQ, per germline. J lost 1 base, V lost 5 bases, and 4 bases had no gene match. The genes are TRBV5-1 and TRBJ2-7, with TRBD2 identical over 9 bases. The receptor comes from a human donor in a cohort sampled during active COVID-19. The sequenced sample was peripheral blood. The CDR3 here is CASRLAGGSYEQYF. The DNA of the CDR3 is TGCGCCAGCAGACTAGCGGGTGGTTCCTACGAGCAGTACTTC.